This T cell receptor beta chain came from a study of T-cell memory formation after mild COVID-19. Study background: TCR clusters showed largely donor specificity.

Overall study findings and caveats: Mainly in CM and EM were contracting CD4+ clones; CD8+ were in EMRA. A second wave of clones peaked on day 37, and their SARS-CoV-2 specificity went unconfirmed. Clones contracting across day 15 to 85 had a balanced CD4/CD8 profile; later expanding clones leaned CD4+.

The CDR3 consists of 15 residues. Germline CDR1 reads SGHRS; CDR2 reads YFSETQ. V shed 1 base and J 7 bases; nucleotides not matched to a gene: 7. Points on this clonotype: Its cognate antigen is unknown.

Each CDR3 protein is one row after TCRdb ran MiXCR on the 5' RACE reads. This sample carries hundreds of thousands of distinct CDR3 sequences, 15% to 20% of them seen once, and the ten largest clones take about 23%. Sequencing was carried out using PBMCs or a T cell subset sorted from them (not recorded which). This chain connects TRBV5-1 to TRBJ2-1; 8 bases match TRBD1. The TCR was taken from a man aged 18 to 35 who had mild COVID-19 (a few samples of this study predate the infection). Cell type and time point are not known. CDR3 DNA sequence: TGCGCCAGCAGCTTGAGGGACAGGCCTAGGAATGAGCAGTTCTTC. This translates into CASSLRDRPRNEQFF.